This T cell receptor beta chain was identified during a study of blood T cell repertoires in COVID-19. Study overall: PBMCs, B-cell-depleted T cells, or T cells provided the cDNA or gDNA that made up the material.

Of note for this clone: Other DNA variants within this sample encode the same CDR3.

Enrolment of Seattle patients took place during active infection, and they were followed longitudinally. Libraries were prepared by immunoSEQ multiplex PCR; TCRdb keeps only in-frame clonotypes and omits some of them. Of approximately 340,000 clones in the sample, roughly 89% were seen once. The sequence derives from a man under 40 with COVID-19, enrolled during active disease. Source material: peripheral blood.

CDR3 DNA sequence: TGCAGTGCTAGAGCGGGTGAGACCCAGTACTTC. Translation: CSARAGETQYF. V and J are TRBV20-1 and TRBJ2-5; unclear D gene. Germline-derived CDR1 and CDR2 are DFQATT and SNEGSKA (reference sequence). Trimming pared 1 base from V and 5 bases from J, leaving 5 bases between. CDR3 length: 11 residues.